A single sample gave rise to the 19 T cell receptor beta chains below, sequenced in a study of neurological immune-mediated disorders. Documented time point: technical triplicate 3. TCRdb reprocessed the 5' RACE reads via MiXCR and lists one record per CDR3 protein. The table includes under 45,000 distinct CDR3 sequences, around a fifth detected once. The sample taken for sequencing was PBMCs. These TCRs come from a man in his 60s with HTLV-1-associated myelopathy (HAM/TSP).

The sample holds many counts of this clonotype. Here the CDR3 DNA reads TGTGCCAGCAGACTACGGGCGGGGAGCGGGTCTGGGGCCAACGTCCTGACTTTC. Translation: CASRLRAGSGSGANVLTF. This rearrangement joins TRBV28 to TRBJ2-6; D is possibly TRBD2 (6 bases). Germline assignment: CDR1 MDHEN and CDR2 SYDVKM. V lost 6 bases and J 1 base, leaving 19 bases between the germline ends. There are 18 residues in the CDR3.

This clonotype appeared many times. The chain couples TRBV4-1 to TRBJ1-3, with D possibly being TRBD1 (6 bases). The germline V gene encodes CDR1 MGHRA and CDR2 YSYEKL. The CDR3 covers 15 residues. The V gene lost 0 bases and the J gene lost 5 bases, with 11 bases spanning the gap. The CDR3 loop is CASSQDLGARNTIYF. CDR3 nucleotide sequence: TGCGCCAGCAGCCAAGATCTGGGGGCGAGAAACACCATATATTTT.

Concerning this clonotype itself: Its ends do not fully match the called genes, so a read error is possible. This chain uses TRBV7-2 with TRBJ2-1; the D is unclear. The CDR3 sequence is 14 residues long. Germline V gene lookup returns CDR1 SGHTA and CDR2 FQGNSA. For the CDR3, the DNA is TGTGCCAGCAGCTTAGCTGCTGGGAACAATGAGAAGTTCTTC. It translates to CASSLAAGNNEKFF. The full variable domain, rest sourced from reference TRBV7-2 and TRBJ2-1, is GAGVSQSPSNKVTEKGKDVELRCDPISGHTALYWYRQSLGQGLEFLIYFQGNSAPDKSGLPSDRFSAERTGGSVSTLTIQRTQQEDSAVYLCASSLAAGNNEKFFGPGTRLTVL.

The rearrangement uses TRBV29-1 and TRBJ2-1, with D unclear. Germline V lookup: CDR1 SQVTM, CDR2 ANQGSEA. The CDR3 has 14 amino acids. The V gene lost 5 bases and the J gene lost 1 base, with 12 bases spanning the gap. The CDR3 loop reads CSVQSGRSYNEQFF. The DNA for the CDR3 is TGCAGCGTTCAATCAGGAAGGTCCTACAATGAGCAGTTCTTC.

The V gene is TRBV5-1, the J gene TRBJ2-3; 12 bases are shared with TRBD2. This CDR3 is built from 17 residues. The ends lost 7 bases at V and 0 bases at J; junction bases unmatched: 9. Germline CDR1 reads SGHRS; CDR2 reads YFSETQ. CDR3 amino acids: CASRTSGGLRSTDTQYF. Written as DNA, the CDR3 is TGCGCCAGCCGAACTAGCGGGGGGTTGAGGAGCACAGATACGCAGTATTTT.

This clonotype was picked up many times. V is TRBV6-6 and J is TRBJ1-6, with D tentatively TRBD1 (5 bases). Germline V lookup: CDR1 MNHNY, CDR2 SVGAGI (reference sequence). This CDR3 is 13 amino acids long. V lost 5 bases and J 10 bases, leaving 12 bases between the germline ends. DNA for the CDR3: TGTGCCAGCAGTCGCACGGGACGGTCACCCCTCCACTTT. This translates into CASSRTGRSPLHF.

The table lists this clonotype with many counts. The rearrangement links TRBV10-3 to TRBJ2-1; D is unresolved. The ends were cut back, 5 bases at V and 10 bases at J, with 15 bases in the middle. The CDR3 covers 13 residues. Per germline, CDR1 ENHRY and CDR2 SYGVKD. CDR3 residues: CAISSDPNGEQFF. As DNA, the CDR3 is TGTGCCATCAGTTCGGACCCAAACGGGGAGCAGTTCTTC.

There are many counts of this clonotype. The V gene is TRBV5-1, the J gene TRBJ2-1; 7 positions agree with TRBD2. Trimming cost V 4 bases and J 2 bases; bases outside gene matches: 3. This CDR3 comprises 14 residues. CDR1 is SGHRS and CDR2 is YFSETQ in the germline V gene. Here the CDR3 reads CASSDGLAYNEQFF. DNA for the CDR3: TGCGCCAGCAGCGACGGACTAGCCTACAATGAGCAGTTCTTC.

This clonotype has at least ten counts. The gene calls are TRBV7-9 and TRBJ2-5; a possible D gene is TRBD2 (5 bases). Trimming took off 4 bases at V and 5 bases at J, with 11 bases between the two ends. The germline V gene has CDR1 SEHNR and CDR2 FQNEAQ (reference sequence). The CDR3 consists of 13 residues. The CDR3 nucleotides read TGTGCCAGCAGCTCTGGACCGGGGGAGACCCAGTACTTC. This translates into CASSSGPGETQYF.

This clonotype has a count of ten or more. The chain combines TRBV5-1 with TRBJ2-5; TRBD2 might be the D (5 bases). The CDR3 sequence is 15 residues long. Germline loops: CDR1 SGHRS, CDR2 YFSETQ. V shed 9 bases and J shed 5 bases, with 23 bases lying between them. The CDR3 DNA is TGCGCCATCGTACCCGGGGAGATCCCACGGGAGACCCAGTACTTC. It translates to CAIVPGEIPRETQYF.

This clonotype is categorized as medium-sized (0.01 to 0.1%). The gene calls are TRBV5-1 and TRBJ2-7; 8 nucleotides agree with TRBD2. The CDR3 is 16 amino acids. Germline V gives CDR1 SGHRS, CDR2 YFSETQ. The junction had 7 bases not matched to a gene; V was cut back by 0 bases and J by 2 bases. The chain's CDR3 is CASSLAGGPSTYEQYF. CDR3 coding DNA: TGCGCCAGCAGCTTGGCGGGAGGGCCTTCCACCTACGAGCAGTACTTC.

This clonotype was seen more than once but under ten times. The chain has TRBV3-1 and TRBJ2-5; TRBD2 aligns across 7 bases. The V gene's germline CDR1 is LGHDT and CDR2 YNNKEL (reference sequence). The CDR3 consists of 17 residues. The J segment lost 5 bases and the V segment lost 0 bases, leaving 12 bases of the junction unmatched. The CDR3 spells CASSQEVRGGSGETQYF. CDR3 DNA sequence: TGTGCCAGCAGCCAAGAGGTTCGCGGCGGGAGCGGGGAGACCCAGTACTTC.

This clonotype has a count of ten or more. The chain carries TRBV27 and TRBJ2-7, with 7 bases identical to TRBD2. CDR1 is MNHEY and CDR2 is SMNVEV in the germline V gene (reference sequence). This CDR3 spans 15 amino acids. V lost 3 bases to trimming and J lost 3 bases; unmatched junction nucleotides: 8. The CDR3: CASSFVGGSGYEQYF. CDR3 coding DNA: TGTGCCAGCAGTTTCGTTGGCGGGAGTGGCTACGAGCAGTACTTC.

Ten or more counts support this clonotype. V usage is TRBV3-1 and J usage is TRBJ1-5; possibly TRBD1 for D (5 bases). V lost 6 bases and J lost 2, with 14 bases in between. The CDR3 is 15 amino acids. Germline V gene data show CDR1 as LGHDT and CDR2 as YNNKEL (reference sequence). The chain's CDR3 is CASSPGSYGNQPQHF. The CDR3 DNA sequence: TGTGCCAGCAGTCCAGGGAGTTATGGCAATCAGCCCCAGCATTTT.

Note on this clonotype: The junction and the germline gene differ at one end; a read error may be behind it. The chain uses TRBV7-9 and TRBJ1-1; no firm D call. Germline V gene lookup returns CDR1 SEHNR and CDR2 FQNEAQ (reference sequence). CDR3 length: 13 residues. The CDR3 nucleotides are TGTGCCAGCAGCTTAGGGCAGAACACTGAAGGTTTTTTT. The encoded protein is CASSLGQNTEGFF. Full variable domain (missing parts from reference TRBV7-9 and TRBJ1-1): DTGVSQNPRHKITKRGQNVTFRCDPISEHNRLYWYRQTLGQGPEFLTYFQNEAQLEKSRLLSDRFSAERPKGSFSTLEIQRTEQGDSAMYLCASSLGQNTEGFFGQGTRLTVV.

This clonotype has a count of ten or more. As DNA, the CDR3 is TGCAGCGTTGGGGACAGTGCACAGCAGTACTTC. This gives the protein CSVGDSAQQYF. The rearrangement uses TRBV29-1 and TRBJ2-7; 7 nucleotides match TRBD1. J gave up 8 bases and V 4 bases, and 5 bases lay outside the gene matches. Germline values: CDR1 SQVTM, CDR2 ANQGSEA. This CDR3 comprises 11 residues.

The genes are TRBV10-3 and TRBJ2-2; 7 positions match TRBD1. CDR1 and CDR2 (germline): ENHRY, SYGVKD. V lost 5 bases and J lost 4; bases outside the gene matches: 4. This CDR3 spans 14 amino acids. This CDR3 is CAISWAGGTGELFF. Written as DNA, the CDR3 is TGTGCCATCAGTTGGGCAGGGGGCACCGGGGAGCTGTTTTTT.

This clonotype has a count of ten or more. The V gene is TRBV20-1, the J gene TRBJ2-1, with TRBD2 identical over 12 bases. The CDR3 consists of 13 residues. V dropped 4 bases and J dropped 6; count of bases not matched to a gene: 1. The germline CDR1 and CDR2 sequences are DFQATT and SNEGSKA (reference sequence). The DNA of the CDR3 is TGCAGTGCTAAGACTAGCGGGAGCAATGAGCAGTTCTTC. Translated, it gives CSAKTSGSNEQFF.

This clonotype was counted a few times. The chain joins TRBV19 to TRBJ1-1, with D unresolved. The CDR3 spans 15 residues. Trimming cost V 9 bases and J 1 base, with 18 bases left between them. CDR1 is LNHDA, CDR2 SQIVND, per germline (reference sequence). The CDR3 reads CASSPIGQTNTEAFF. CDR3 in DNA: TGTGCCAGCTCACCCATCGGGCAGACGAACACTGAAGCTTTCTTT.